The 22 T cell receptor beta chains in this list originate from one sample, sequenced in a study of blood T cell repertoires in COVID-19. Measured with immunoSEQ multiplex PCR; TCRdb has only the in-frame clones, and not every one. The repertoire holds 200,000 or so clones, with approximately 85% as singletons. Material: peripheral blood. Source of these receptors: a human donor with active or convalescent COVID-19. The donor label of this sample is uncertain.

The chain links TRBV27 to TRBJ2-7; 8 bases are a match to TRBD2. The trim removed 3 bases at V and 6 bases at J, leaving 7 bases unmatched. The CDR3 covers 14 residues. Germline V gene data show CDR1 as MNHEY and CDR2 as SMNVEV (reference sequence). CDR3 coding DNA: TGTGCCAGCAGTTTCGGGACTAGGGCCGGCGAGCAGTACTTC. It encodes CASSFGTRAGEQYF.

The gene calls are TRBV27 and TRBJ1-5; TRBD1 is a possible D gene (5 bases). V gave up 6 bases and J gave up 2 bases, with 8 bases separating them. Germline V CDR1 and CDR2: MNHEY, SMNVEV (reference sequence). The CDR3 spans 13 residues. CDR3 loop: CASRTDRNQPQHF. The DNA for the CDR3 is TGTGCCAGCAGGACAGACCGCAATCAGCCCCAGCATTTT.

The CDR3 DNA follows: TGTGCCAGCAGAAGGCGGGATACCGGGGAGCTGTTTTTT. Translating it yields CASRRRDTGELFF. This sequence joins TRBV3-1 (or the pseudogene TRBV3-2) and TRBJ2-2; tentatively, D is TRBD2 (6 bases). CDR1 is LGHDT and CDR2 is YNNKEL in the germline V gene (reference sequence). V lost 6 bases, J lost 5 bases, and 10 bases lay in between. This CDR3 region has 13 residues.

The chain carries TRBV5-5 and TRBJ2-2; D gene unclear. With 0 bases removed from V and 7 bases from J, the gap between germline ends came to 7 bases. This CDR3 spans 13 amino acids. Germline V gene sequence: CDR1 SGHKS, CDR2 YYEKEE (reference sequence). CDR3 DNA: TGTGCCAGCAGCTTGGGTAGTAACGGGGAGCTGTTTTTT. As protein: CASSLGSNGELFF.

This chain connects TRBV19 to TRBJ1-3; 7 positions match TRBD1. This CDR3 has 14 amino acids. Per the germline V gene, CDR1 is LNHDA and CDR2 is SQIVND (reference sequence). Trimming at V came to 4 bases and at J to 4 bases, leaving 4 bases not matched to a gene. CDR3: CASSKGALGNTIYF. In nucleotides, the CDR3 is TGTGCCAGTAGTAAGGGGGCGTTAGGAAACACCATATATTTT.

The genes are TRBV7-2 and TRBJ2-1; the D is unclear. V lost 3 bases, J lost 0 bases, and 6 bases lay in between. Germline V gives CDR1 SGHTA, CDR2 FQGNSA. The CDR3 contains 14 residues. CDR3 sequence: CASSFRNSYNEQFF. CDR3 sequence (DNA): TGTGCCAGCAGCTTCCGTAACTCCTACAATGAGCAGTTCTTC.

This clone was observed once. The rearrangement uses TRBV5-1 and TRBJ1-2; D uncertain. Trimming stripped 0 bases from V and 4 bases from J, with 16 bases between. The CDR3 spans 16 residues. Germline V gene sequence: CDR1 SGHRS, CDR2 YFSETQ. As DNA, the CDR3 is TGCGCCAGCAGCTTGGGATCCGAGGATCCCCGCTATGGCTACACCTTC. Amino acids: CASSLGSEDPRYGYTF.

The chain has TRBV28 and TRBJ1-2; no firm D call. The germline CDR1 and CDR2 sequences are MDHEN and SYDVKM. Trimming removed 3 bases at V and 2 bases at J, with 10 bases between. This CDR3 is 14 amino acids long. The CDR3 is CASSLNRENYGYTF. The CDR3 coding sequence is TGTGCCAGCAGTTTGAACCGGGAGAACTATGGCTACACCTTC.

The chain combines TRBV9 with TRBJ2-5, with 7 bases fitting TRBD1. CDR1 SGDLS and CDR2 YYNGEE come from the germline V gene. This CDR3 has 16 residues. V was clipped by 0 bases and J by 1 base; unmatched bases: 6. CDR3 loop: CASSVGGQTLQETQYF. Written as DNA, the CDR3 is TGTGCCAGCAGCGTAGGGGGACAGACTCTCCAAGAGACCCAGTACTTC.

CDR3 loop: CASSDSASTYNEQFF. In DNA, the CDR3 is TGTGCCAGCAGTGACTCGGCTAGCACCTACAATGAGCAGTTCTTC. This sequence joins TRBV9 and TRBJ2-1, with D perhaps TRBD2 (5 bases). Per germline, CDR1 SGDLS and CDR2 YYNGEE. V was trimmed by 5 bases and J by 2 bases, leaving 14 bases between them. The CDR3 has 15 residues.

This chain uses TRBV12-3 or TRBV12-4 with TRBJ1-2; tentative D call: TRBD1 (5 bases). Trimming cost V 3 bases and J 6 bases, with 8 bases left between them. The CDR3 loop spans 12 amino acids. The CDR3 sequence is CASSLTVDGYTF. CDR3 nucleotide sequence: TGTGCCAGCAGTTTGACAGTGGATGGCTACACCTTC.

CDR3 region: CASRGGGYGYTF. The CDR3 bases are TGTGCCAGCAGAGGGGGGGGCTATGGCTACACCTTC. The genes are TRBV28 and TRBJ1-2; D is perhaps TRBD1 (6 bases). CDR1 is MDHEN, CDR2 SYDVKM, per germline. The CDR3 has 12 amino acids. V was cut by 6 bases and J by 4 bases, with 9 bases left in between.

The chain combines TRBV5-1 with TRBJ2-2; possibly TRBD1 for D (6 bases). Trimming removed 5 bases at V and 4 bases at J, with 15 bases between. Looked up from germline, CDR1 is SGHRS and CDR2 is YFSETQ. CDR3 length: 15 amino acids. CDR3 in amino acids: CASRTGTPFTGELFF. The CDR3 DNA sequence: TGCGCCAGCAGAACCGGGACACCATTCACCGGGGAGCTGTTTTTT.

This clone has more than one count but fewer than ten. V and J are TRBV2 and TRBJ1-6; no clear D gene. V was shortened by 6 bases and J by 0 bases, with 6 bases between the two germline ends. Germline CDR1 SNHLY, CDR2 FYNNEI. This CDR3 has 14 residues. CDR3 amino acids: CASRRGSYNSPLHF. The DNA for the CDR3 is TGTGCCAGCAGACGGGGCTCCTATAATTCACCCCTCCACTTT.

The chain uses TRBV4-2 and TRBJ1-4, with a tentative D call TRBD1 (5 bases). Germline V gene data show CDR1 as LGHNA and CDR2 as YNFKEQ. V was pared by 2 bases and J by 6 bases, with 10 bases between. The CDR3 sequence is 14 residues long. The CDR3 sequence: CASSQPGPYEKLFF. CDR3 sequence (DNA): TGTGCCAGCAGCCAACCAGGGCCGTATGAAAAACTGTTTTTT.

This clone was recorded once. Here the CDR3 DNA reads TGTGCCAGCTCTCCGGAACCTACAGGATACAATGAGCAGTTCTTC. Encoded protein: CASSPEPTGYNEQFF. The chain combines TRBV18 with TRBJ2-1; maybe TRBD1 (5 bases). The CDR3 is 15 residues long. V lost 6 bases, J lost 4 bases, and 16 bases lay in between. Per the germline V gene, CDR1 is KGHSH and CDR2 is LQKENI. Variable domain in full (rest from reference TRBV18 and TRBJ2-1): NAGVMQNPRHLVRRRGQEARLRCSPMKGHSHVYWYRQLPEEGLKFMVYLQKENIIDESGMPKERFSAEFPKEGPSILRIQQVVRGDSAAYFCASSPEPTGYNEQFFGPGTRLTVL.

A few counts support this clone. CDR3 nucleotides: TGTGCCAGCAGCCCCTATCCCGACAGACCTTATGGCTACACCTTC. Translated, it gives CASSPYPDRPYGYTF. The rearrangement uses TRBV14 and TRBJ1-2, with a possible D match to TRBD1 (5 bases). The CDR3 covers 15 residues. The germline CDR1 and CDR2 sequences are SGHDN and FVKESK. Deletions cut 4 bases from V and 5 bases from J, with 17 bases between.

The CDR3 here is CSVEGFRAAGGPYPRETQYF. CDR3 coding DNA: TGCAGCGTTGAGGGGTTCCGCGCGGCCGGCGGGCCCTACCCCCGGGAGACCCAGTACTTC. The chain recombines TRBV29-1 with TRBJ2-5; perhaps TRBD2 as D (5 bases). V was shortened by 3 bases and J by 5 bases, with 34 bases between the two germline ends. Germline V CDR1 and CDR2: SQVTM, ANQGSEA. This CDR3 has 20 residues.

The chain employs TRBV15 and TRBJ1-1; D is unresolved. The CDR3 runs to 15 residues. Trimming pared 5 bases from V and 4 bases from J, leaving 17 bases between. Germline V gene data show CDR1 as LNHNV and CDR2 as YYDKDF (reference sequence). The CDR3 region has the DNA TGTGCCACCAGCCCAACAATCACTCGAGGCACTGAAGCTTTCTTT. It is translated as CATSPTITRGTEAFF.

This sequence joins TRBV5-1 and TRBJ1-3; 9 bases fit TRBD1. CDR3 length: 15 residues. Losses at the gene ends were 4 bases for V and 4 bases for J; bases not matched to a gene: 6. Germline CDR1 is SGHRS and CDR2 is YFSETQ. The CDR3 DNA sequence: TGCGCCAGCAGCCCGACAGGGGGACAAGGAAACACCATATATTTT. It encodes CASSPTGGQGNTIYF.

The V and J genes are TRBV7-7 and TRBJ2-3; D is possibly TRBD2 (7 bases). The CDR3 length is 14 residues. The ends were cut back, 4 bases at V and 4 bases at J, with 12 bases in the middle. The germline V gene has CDR1 SSHAT and CDR2 FNYEAQ (reference sequence). CDR3 DNA: TGTGCCAGCAGCTCCGGGGGGCCCGCAGATACGCAGTATTTT. Its translation is CASSSGGPADTQYF.

The rearrangement links TRBV11-1 to TRBJ2-6; D possibly corresponds to TRBD2 (5 bases). Germline CDR1 reads SGHAT; CDR2 reads FQDESV (reference sequence). Trimming removed 6 bases from V and 0 bases from J, with 9 bases in between. The CDR3 spans 15 residues. The chain's CDR3 is CASRPRGSGANVLTF. For the CDR3, the DNA is TGTGCCAGCAGGCCCCGGGGCTCTGGGGCCAACGTCCTGACTTTC.